The next 31 T cell receptor beta chains were all read from a single sample in a study of sequential checkpoint blockade in melanoma. TCRdb's copy holds only in-frame clones and misses some; the assay was immunoSEQ multiplex PCR. The sample has approximately 9,000 clones, around 73% seen once. Described treatment: randomized to nivolumab then ipilimumab (arm A) or the reverse (arm B). The material sequenced was CD8+ T cells sorted from blood (inferred from file names), taken from a patient given nivolumab and ipilimumab in sequence. Source of these receptors: a human donor with melanoma.

The J gene is TRBJ1-1, the V gene TRBV5-1, with unresolved D. Germline V CDR1 and CDR2: SGHRS, YFSETQ. With 0 bases removed from V and 6 bases from J, the gap between germline ends came to 9 bases. This CDR3 has 13 amino acids. CDR3 DNA sequence: TGCGCCAGCAGCTTGGCCGGGATGGCTGAAGCTTTCTTT. As protein: CASSLAGMAEAFF.

The chain joins TRBV7-9 to TRBJ2-5, with a tentative D call TRBD2 (6 bases). V was clipped by 1 base and J by 12 bases, with 15 bases between them. This CDR3 contains 13 residues. Germline V gene sequence: CDR1 SEHNR, CDR2 FQNEAQ (reference sequence). The CDR3 region has the DNA TGTGCCAGCAGCTTAGGGGACTCCTTTGAGGAGTACTTC. Translation gives CASSLGDSFEEYF.

This sequence joins TRBV30 and TRBJ1-1; TRBD1 might be the D (5 bases). CDR1 and CDR2 from the germline V gene are GTSNPN and SVGIG (reference sequence). The CDR3 has 11 residues. The CDR3 here is CAGEGATEAFF. The CDR3 DNA sequence: TGTGCGGGGGAGGGTGCCACTGAAGCTTTCTTT.

CDR3 bases: TGTGCCAGTAGTATAGAGACTAGCTATCCGCAAGAGACCCAGTACTTC. It translates to CASSIETSYPQETQYF. The chain recombines TRBV19 with TRBJ2-5; 7 bases line up with TRBD2. In germline, CDR1 is LNHDA, CDR2 SQIVND (reference sequence). Unmatched junction bases numbered 6, after V lost 0 bases and J lost 2 bases. This CDR3 spans 16 amino acids.

The V gene is TRBV6-1, the J gene TRBJ1-5, with D unclear. The CDR3 length is 14 residues. The ends were cut back, 7 bases at V and 8 bases at J, with 18 bases in the middle. Germline V gene data show CDR1 as MNHNS and CDR2 as SASEGT. Here the CDR3 reads CASTRVADYEPQHF. For the CDR3, the DNA is TGTGCCAGCACCCGTGTGGCAGATTACGAGCCCCAGCATTTT.

Comment on this clone: At one of its ends the junction is not consistent with the germline gene, which may arise from a read error. V gene TRBV6-1 combines with J gene TRBJ1-5; 8 nucleotides match TRBD1. The CDR3 runs to 15 residues. CDR1 and CDR2 (germline): MNHNS, SASEGT. As DNA, the CDR3 is TGTGCCATCAGTTCGACAGGGGATCGTAATCAGCCCCAGCATTTT. This encodes CAISSTGDRNQPQHF.

A few counts support this clone. The rearrangement joins TRBV4-2 to TRBJ1-3; possibly TRBD1 for D (6 bases). CDR3 length: 16 amino acids. V dropped 0 bases and J dropped 0 bases, with 9 bases sitting between them. Germline CDR1 LGHNA, CDR2 YNFKEQ. In DNA form, the CDR3 reads TGTGCCAGCAGCCAAGAGCAGGGGAACTCTGGAAACACCATATATTTT. This sequence encodes CASSQEQGNSGNTIYF.

V and J are TRBV2 and TRBJ2-7; 9 nucleotides align to TRBD2. The CDR3 has 13 residues. With 2 bases clipped from V and 7 bases from J, the junction kept 3 bases outside the gene matches. CDR1 is SNHLY and CDR2 is FYNNEI in the germline V gene. The chain's CDR3 is CASSESGGREQYF. CDR3 sequence (DNA): TGTGCCAGCAGTGAAAGCGGGGGGCGGGAGCAGTACTTC.

The V call is TRBV6-1, the J call TRBJ1-3; no clear D. The length of the CDR3 is 15 residues. Per the germline V gene, CDR1 is MNHNS and CDR2 is SASEGT. Trimming pared 7 bases from V and 0 bases from J, leaving 13 bases between. The CDR3 here is CASTLNSDSGNTIYF. DNA of the CDR3: TGTGCCAGCACCCTGAATAGTGACTCTGGAAACACCATATATTTT.

The gene calls are TRBV4-1 and TRBJ1-1; D unclear. Germline V gives CDR1 MGHRA, CDR2 YSYEKL. V was pared by 4 bases and J by 1 base, with 10 bases between. This CDR3 is built from 14 residues. The CDR3 DNA reads as TGCGCCAGCAGCCCCCCCCGGGGGAACACTGAAGCTTTCTTT. This translates into CASSPPRGNTEAFF.

The genes are TRBV19 and TRBJ2-2; TRBD1 is a possible D gene (5 bases). There are 13 residues in the CDR3. Trimming cost V 5 bases and J 6 bases, with 10 bases left between them. Per germline, CDR1 LNHDA and CDR2 SQIVND (reference sequence). The CDR3 nucleotides read TGTGCCAGTAGTTTCGGACACCCCGGGGAGCTGTTTTTT. This gives the protein CASSFGHPGELFF.

The chain carries TRBV6-5 and TRBJ2-1; 7 bases are a match to TRBD2. This CDR3 contains 13 residues. After removal of 2 bases from V and 5 bases from J, the junction contained 0 bases not matched to a gene. The germline CDR1 and CDR2 sequences are MNHEY and SVGAGI. The CDR3 reads CASSYGLDNEQFF. In DNA, the CDR3 is TGTGCCAGCAGTTACGGACTAGACAATGAGCAGTTCTTC.

The CDR3 region has the DNA TGTGCCTGGAGTACAGGTGCCTACGAGCAGTACGTC. This codes for CAWSTGAYEQYV. The rearrangement links TRBV30 to TRBJ2-7; D is perhaps TRBD1 (5 bases). The CDR3 contains 12 residues. Germline assignment: CDR1 GTSNPN and CDR2 SVGIG (reference sequence). V lost 2 bases and J lost 2, with 7 bases in between.

The chain joins TRBV7-9 to TRBJ2-1; 8 bases match TRBD1. Germline CDR1 SEHNR, CDR2 FQNEAQ (reference sequence). This CDR3 region has 18 residues. The V gene end was trimmed by 5 bases and the J gene end by 0 bases; junction bases not matched to a gene: 12. The CDR3 here is CASSSEIGQGSSYNEQFF. For the CDR3, the DNA is TGTGCCAGCAGCAGCGAAATCGGACAGGGAAGCTCCTACAATGAGCAGTTCTTC.

This clone was seen only a few times. The sample contains more than one DNA sequence encoding this CDR3. V gene TRBV6-4 combines with J gene TRBJ2-5, with 11 bases lining up with TRBD2. The trim removed 3 bases at V and 5 bases at J, leaving 5 bases unmatched. From germline, CDR1 is MRHNA and CDR2 SNTAGT. The CDR3 is 15 amino acids. The CDR3 DNA sequence: TGTGCCAGCAGTGAACTAGCGGGAGCCCAGGAGACCCAGTACTTC. The encoded protein is CASSELAGAQETQYF.

This clone has a handful of counts. The chain joins TRBV10-1 to TRBJ2-2, with a weak D call TRBD2 (5 bases). Germline loops: CDR1 WNHNN, CDR2 SYGVQD (reference sequence). There are 15 residues in the CDR3. Trimming removed 3 bases at V and 4 bases at J, with 12 bases between. The CDR3 sequence: CASSEEGKVTGELFF. DNA for the CDR3: TGCGCCAGCAGTGAAGAGGGAAAGGTCACCGGGGAGCTGTTTTTT.

The rearrangement uses TRBV7-6 and TRBJ1-1; D call uncertain. With 4 bases removed from V and 1 base from J, the gap between germline ends came to 10 bases. Germline V gene sequence: CDR1 SGHVS, CDR2 FNYEAQ. The CDR3 covers 14 residues. DNA of the CDR3: TGTGCCAGCAGCTCCGGGGAGGGGAACACTGAAGCTTTCTTT. Its translation is CASSSGEGNTEAFF.

This chain uses TRBV10-3 with TRBJ1-2, with 10 bases identical to TRBD1. The CDR3 contains 14 residues. Germline CDR1 reads ENHRY; CDR2 reads SYGVKD. J was trimmed by 6 bases and V by 7 bases; bases with no gene match: 8. CDR3 coding DNA: TGTGCCATCAATCTAGCGGGACAGGGGAATGGCTACACCTTC. Translating it yields CAINLAGQGNGYTF.

A single count supports this clone. The genes are TRBV29-1 and TRBJ2-1, with 9 bases identical to TRBD2. The V gene's germline CDR1 is SQVTM and CDR2 ANQGSEA. The CDR3 has 15 amino acids. V lost 4 bases and J lost 3; bases outside the gene matches: 7. The CDR3 coding sequence is TGCAGCGTTGGTCTGGTAGCGGGAGACTACAATGAGCAGTTCTTC. Its translation: CSVGLVAGDYNEQFF.

This clone was found once. One end of the junction does not line up with germline, which may come from a read error. The sample has other DNA sequences that encode this CDR3 too. The V call is TRBV7-6, the J call TRBJ2-6, with D possibly being TRBD1 (6 bases). CDR3 length: 14 residues. Germline CDR1 reads SGHVS; CDR2 reads FNYEAQ. CDR3 in DNA: TGTGCCAGCAGCCCAGGGGAAGGGGCCAATGTCCTGACTTTC. Amino acids: CASSPGEGANVLTF. Combining the CDR3 with reference TRBV7-6 and TRBJ2-6 gives the whole variable domain GAGVSQSPRYKVTKRGQDVALRCDPISGHVSLYWYRQALGQGPEFLTYFNYEAQQDKSGLPNDRFSAERPEGSISTLTIQRTEQRDSAMYRCASSPGEGANVLTFGAGSRLTVL.

This clone was detected a few times. The chain uses TRBV5-6 and TRBJ2-1; 7 bases are a match to TRBD1. V shed 2 bases, J shed 10 bases, and the junction held 9 bases outside the gene matches. Germline CDR1 reads SGHDT; CDR2 reads YYEEEE. The CDR3 length is 14 residues. DNA for the CDR3: TGTGCCAGCAGCTTCCTGAGGGGGCCAGGGGAGCAGTTCTTC. Its protein is CASSFLRGPGEQFF.

The chain carries TRBV5-1 and TRBJ1-1; no clear D. The ends were cut back, 4 bases at V and 6 bases at J, with 19 bases in the middle. This CDR3 region has 15 residues. In germline, CDR1 is SGHRS, CDR2 YFSETQ. The CDR3 DNA sequence: TGCGCCAGCAGCCCCTCAAAGCCAACGCCTCCTGAAGCTTTCTTT. Amino acids: CASSPSKPTPPEAFF.

V gene TRBV7-9 combines with J gene TRBJ2-1; 14 bases agree with TRBD2. The V and J ends lost 6 bases and 6 bases, in that order; junction bases with no gene match: 7. Germline V lookup: CDR1 SEHNR, CDR2 FQNEAQ (reference sequence). CDR3 length equals 16 residues. CDR3: CASSSTGTSGSNEQFF. CDR3 DNA: TGTGCCAGCAGTTCCACCGGGACTAGCGGGAGCAATGAGCAGTTCTTC.

The chain combines TRBV6-6 with TRBJ2-3; 8 bases fit TRBD2. Germline V gene data show CDR1 as MNHNY and CDR2 as SVGAGI (reference sequence). Unmatched junction bases numbered 3, after V lost 0 bases and J lost 4 bases. This CDR3 is built from 15 residues. CDR3 loop: CASSYSVTSADTQYF. As DNA, the CDR3 is TGTGCCAGCAGTTACTCGGTGACTAGCGCAGATACGCAGTATTTT.

Comments on this clone: In the same sample, other DNA sequences code for this CDR3. In DNA form, the CDR3 reads TGTGCCAGCAGTGAAAGTTCAGGGGGCGCGTACGAGCAGTACTTC. It is translated as CASSESSGGAYEQYF. V usage is TRBV6-1 and J usage is TRBJ2-7; 8 nucleotides match TRBD1. Germline V gene lookup returns CDR1 MNHNS and CDR2 SASEGT. The CDR3 has 15 residues. The trim removed 2 bases at V and 4 bases at J, leaving 7 bases unmatched.

The chain links TRBV10-2 to TRBJ1-1; D is perhaps TRBD1 (5 bases). Germline values: CDR1 WSHSY, CDR2 SAAADI. The CDR3 has 13 residues. Trimming stripped 9 bases from V and 6 bases from J, with 17 bases between. The CDR3, as DNA: TGCGCCAGTCACGGGGGACCGTTGGCTGAAGCTTTCTTT. Translation: CASHGGPLAEAFF.

This clone was seen only a few times. This chain connects TRBV6-5 to TRBJ2-2, with 7 bases matching TRBD1. This CDR3 is built from 13 residues. Per germline, CDR1 MNHEY and CDR2 SVGAGI. V shed 8 bases and J 5 bases; nucleotides not matched to a gene: 5. CDR3 in DNA: TGTGCCAGCGCGCAGGGGGAGACCGGGGAGCTGTTTTTT. Translation: CASAQGETGELFF.

This chain uses TRBV27 with TRBJ1-2, with a weak D call TRBD1 (6 bases). Trimming took 6 bases from V and 6 from J, leaving 14 bases between them. Germline CDR1 is MNHEY and CDR2 is SMNVEV (reference sequence). The CDR3 extends over 13 amino acids. CDR3 sequence: CASRTGTIDGYTF. In nucleotides, the CDR3 is TGTGCCAGCAGAACCGGGACAATAGATGGCTACACCTTC.

The chain joins TRBV10-3 to TRBJ1-3; unclear D gene. V was pared by 6 bases and J by 0 bases, with 9 bases between. Germline values: CDR1 ENHRY, CDR2 SYGVKD. This CDR3 is built from 14 residues. The chain's CDR3 is CAISPGDSGNTIYF. For the CDR3, the DNA is TGTGCCATCAGCCCCGGGGACTCTGGAAACACCATATATTTT.

The chain couples TRBV27 to TRBJ1-1; possible D gene TRBD1, 5 bases. The CDR3 sequence is 13 residues long. The V and J ends lost 2 bases and 7 bases respectively, with 11 bases between them. The germline V gene encodes CDR1 MNHEY and CDR2 SMNVEV (reference sequence). CDR3 bases: TGTGCCAGCAGTTTACCCGGACACCATGAAGCTTTCTTT. Protein: CASSLPGHHEAFF.

The chain combines TRBV27 with TRBJ1-5; no clear D gene. The ends were cut back, 2 bases at V and 5 bases at J, with 13 bases in the middle. Per the germline V gene, CDR1 is MNHEY and CDR2 is SMNVEV (reference sequence). The CDR3 consists of 15 residues. CDR3 coding DNA: TGTGCCAGCAGTTTAAGGCGGGGAGGAGATCAGCCCCAGCATTTT. It codes for CASSLRRGGDQPQHF.